A selection of T cell receptor beta chains follows, all from one sample in a study of PD-L1 blockade in urothelial cancer. Using immunoSEQ multiplex PCR, the repertoire was profiled, and TCRdb retains in-frame clones only, with some absent. The sample has about 81,000 clones; about 90% are singletons. The specimen was PBMCs, collected around atezolizumab (anti-PD-L1) treatment. The source is a woman of 80 years or more with urothelial cancer. The CDR3 runs from the conserved cysteine through the conserved F or W. The D gene is left open where the match is weak. The size entry is marked missing in some rows and otherwise reads once, few, many or a size class.

j_gene | abundance | d_gene | v_gene | CDR3nt | CDR3aa
TRBJ1-2 | once | NA | TRBV7-3 | TGTGCCAGCAGCCGGGGAGCGGGTAGCGATGGCTACACCTTC | CASSRGAGSDGYTF
TRBJ1-1 | once | NA | TRBV4-2 | TGTGCCAGCAGCCCAGGGGTTATCACTGAAGCTTTCTTT | CASSPGVITEAFF
TRBJ2-5 | NA | TRBD2 | TRBV7-6 | TGTGCCAGCAGGCCAGGCCTACTAGCGGGAGTGGAGTGGGAGACCCAGTACTTC | CASRPGLLAGVEWETQYF
TRBJ1-3 | NA | TRBD1 | TRBV7-9 | TGTGCCAGCAGCCCCGGGACAGGGGGTCGCTCTGGAAACACCATATATTTT | CASSPGTGGRSGNTIYF
TRBJ1-1 | NA | NA | TRBV7-2 | TGTGCCAGCAGCCCAGGGCTCGGCACTGAAGCTTTCTTT | CASSPGLGTEAFF
TRBJ1-1 | few | NA | TRBV30 | TGTGCCTGGCATACAGGGACTAGCACTGAAGCTTTCTTT | CAWHTGTSTEAFF
TRBJ1-2 | NA | TRBD1 | TRBV7-3 | TGTGCCAGCAGCCCAACCCGACAGGGGAATGGCTACACCTTC | CASSPTRQGNGYTF
TRBJ2-5 | NA | TRBD2 | TRBV10-3 | TGTGCCATCAGTGGTGTGGCGGGAGGCCAAGAGACCCAGTACTTC | CAISGVAGGQETQYF
TRBJ2-7 | once | NA | TRBV5-1 | TGCGCCAGCAGCTTGGAGCGCGGGGCCACTAACTCCTACGAGCAGTACTTC | CASSLERGATNSYEQYF
TRBJ2-2 | NA | NA | TRBV11-3 | TGTGCCAGCAGCTTAGATGCGGGGACCGGGGAGCTGTTTTTT | CASSLDAGTGELFF
TRBJ2-1 | NA | TRBD1 | TRBV5-1 | TGCGCCAGCAGCTTACAGGGGGCTGGCAATGAGCAGTTCTTC | CASSLQGAGNEQFF
TRBJ1-1 | NA | NA | TRBV5-1 | TGCGCCAGCAGCTTGATGGGCCCCGAAAATGAAGCTTTCTTT | CASSLMGPENEAFF
TRBJ1-3 | NA | NA | TRBV7-3 | TGTGCCAGCAGCTTAAGCGGAAACTCTGGAAACACCATATATTTT | CASSLSGNSGNTIYF
TRBJ2-7 | once | NA | TRBV5-1 | TGCGCCAGCAGCTTGGACCAGGGAAAGTACGAGCAGTACTTC | CASSLDQGKYEQYF
TRBJ1-1 | NA | NA | TRBV30 | TGTGCCTGGAGCCTACCGGGGGGGCGAGGGGGTACTGAAGCTTTCTTT | CAWSLPGGRGGTEAFF
TRBJ1-2 | NA | NA | TRBV5-1 | TGCGCCAGCAGCTTGTCTGGGCAGGCGGACAACAAGTTC | CASSLSGQADNKF
TRBJ2-1 | NA | NA | TRBV27 | TGTGCCAGCAGTTCTATAGGGGACTACAATGAGCAGTTCTTC | CASSSIGDYNEQFF
TRBJ2-5 | once | TRBD2 | TRBV6-5 | TGTGCCAGCGGGGCTAGCGGGAGTTTAGAGACCCAGTACTTC | CASGASGSLETQYF
TRBJ1-2 | NA | NA | TRBV29-1 | TGCAGCGTTGAACCCCCAGGGATAGTTTATGGCTACACCTTC | CSVEPPGIVYGYTF
TRBJ1-1 | NA | NA | TRBV7-2 | TGTGCCAGCAGCTTAACGCCCATTGTACGGGAGAACACTGAAGCTTTCTTT | CASSLTPIVRENTEAFF
TRBJ2-7 | NA | TRBD2 | TRBV18 | TGTGCCAGCTCTCACGGGACTAGCGGGAGGGGCGAGCAGTACTTC | CASSHGTSGRGEQYF
TRBJ1-2 | NA | TRBD1 | TRBV28 | TGTGCCAGCGAGGGGGCGGGCAATGGCTACACCTTC | CASEGAGNGYTF
TRBJ1-3 | NA | NA | TRBV2 | TGTGCCAGCAGATCTGGGAGCTCTGGAAACACCATATATTTT | CASRSGSSGNTIYF
TRBJ2-5 | NA | TRBD2 | TRBV9 | TGTGCCAGCAGCCCAAACGGGCTAGCGGGAGAGACCCAGTACTTC | CASSPNGLAGETQYF
TRBJ2-2 | once | NA | TRBV11-2 | TGTGCCAGCAGCTTTTTAAAATTCGACACCGGGGAGCTGTTTTTT | CASSFLKFDTGELFF
TRBJ2-7 | medium-sized | NA | TRBV6-6 | TGTGCCAGCAAACAGACTAGTCCACACGAGCAGTACTTC | CASKQTSPHEQYF
TRBJ2-3 | NA | NA | TRBV7-3 | TGTGCCAGCACTGCGGCAGATACGCAGTATTTT | CASTAADTQYF
TRBJ1-1 | NA | NA | TRBV27 | TGTGCCAGCAGTTTATTGAGGGTAGGGAACACTGAAGCTTTCTTT | CASSLLRVGNTEAFF
TRBJ1-1 | NA | NA | TRBV7-9 | TGTGCCAGCAGCTTAAACAGGGCGGGTGAAGCTTTCTTT | CASSLNRAGEAFF
TRBJ1-1 | NA | NA | TRBV7-8 | TGTGCCAGCAGCTTGGGACACCAGAACACTGAAGCTTTCTTT | CASSLGHQNTEAFF
TRBJ1-2 | NA | NA | TRBV27 | TGTGCCAGCGGCCCGTCCGGGGAATATGGCTACACCTTC | CASGPSGEYGYTF
TRBJ2-7 | NA | NA | TRBV20-1 | TGCAGTGCTAGACAGGGCAGCGAGCAGTACTTC | CSARQGSEQYF
TRBJ2-1 | NA | NA | TRBV7-9 | TGTGCCAGCAGCCCCCCGGGCTCCTACAATGAGCAGTTCTTC | CASSPPGSYNEQFF
TRBJ2-7 | NA | TRBD1 | TRBV5-6 | TGTGCCAGCAGCTCCGCCAGGGGGCGCGAGCAGTACTTC | CASSSARGREQYF
TRBJ2-7 | NA | NA | TRBV28 | TGTGCCAGCAGTTTATCCCAGGGCGCGAGCTACGAGCAGTACTTC | CASSLSQGASYEQYF
TRBJ2-1 | NA | TRBD1 | TRBV5-1 | TGCGCCAGCAGCAAGGGGGGTACCGGGACAGGGGAAAGAAATGAGCAGTTCTTC | CASSKGGTGTGERNEQFF
TRBJ1-1 | NA | TRBD1 | TRBV5-1 | TGCGCCAGCAGCTCGGACAGGAGGACTGAAGCTTTCTTT | CASSSDRRTEAFF
TRBJ2-7 | NA | TRBD1 | TRBV7-3 | TGTGCCAGCAGCGCCGACAGGGACCACGAGCAGTACTTC | CASSADRDHEQYF
TRBJ2-3 | NA | TRBD2 | TRBV28 | TGTGCCAGCAGGGGGGACTACACAGATACGCAGTATTTT | CASRGDYTDTQYF
TRBJ1-3 | few | NA | TRBV11-2 | TGTGCCAGCAGCCAAACGACAGCCTCTGGAAACACCATATATTTT | CASSQTTASGNTIYF
TRBJ2-7 | NA | TRBD2 | TRBV5-4 | TGTGCCAGCAGCTTGCCTAGCGGGAGAAGGGGCGAGCAGTACTTC | CASSLPSGRRGEQYF
TRBJ2-7 | NA | NA | TRBV5-4 | TGTGCCAGCAGCCCTGAGGGCAGGCCAAACTACGAGCAGTACTTC | CASSPEGRPNYEQYF
TRBJ2-2 | NA | TRBD2 | TRBV6-6 | TGTGCCAGCAGTACCGGACTAGCGTCCGGGGAGCTGTTTTTT | CASSTGLASGELFF
TRBJ1-4 | NA | NA | TRBV28 | TGTGCCAGCAGAGATCAGGGAGGGGGTGAAAAACTGTTTTTT | CASRDQGGGEKLFF
TRBJ2-7 | NA | NA | TRBV2 | TGTGCCAGCAGTGAACAGGGCAGGGGGGTTTACGAGCAGTACTTC | CASSEQGRGVYEQYF
TRBJ2-7 | once | NA | TRBV4-1 | TGCGCCAGCAGCACCACCGGGACTGGGTACGAGCAGTACTTC | CASSTTGTGYEQYF
TRBJ1-3 | NA | NA | TRBV9 | TGTGCCAGCAGCACGGGGAGGGGTTCTCGGAGCTCTGGAAACACCATATATTTT | CASSTGRGSRSSGNTIYF
TRBJ2-1 | NA | NA | TRBV11-1 | TGTGCCAGCAGCTTAGGGACTGTGGGACTGGTGAATGAGCAGTTCTTC | CASSLGTVGLVNEQFF
TRBJ1-2 | NA | NA | TRBV5-4 | TGTGCCAGCAGCTTGGCTGGAACAGCTAACTATGGCTACACCTTC | CASSLAGTANYGYTF
TRBJ2-1 | once | NA | TRBV19 | TGTGCCAGTAGCATGGCCCTTCCCAGGGTGGATGAGCAGTTCTTC | CASSMALPRVDEQFF
TRBJ1-1 | NA | NA | TRBV5-6 | TGTGCCAGCAGCTTGTATTACGGGGGGATCGGCACTGAAGCTTTCTTT | CASSLYYGGIGTEAFF
TRBJ2-1 | NA | TRBD2 | TRBV9 | TGTGCCAGCAGCCCCCCGGGGCGGGAGGACTTCTACAATGAGCAGTTCTTC | CASSPPGREDFYNEQFF